The entry below gives a single TCR beta chain sequence along with its context. This sample was taken from a study of blood T cell repertoires in COVID-19. Background on the study: PBMCs, B-cell-depleted T cells, or T cells provided the cDNA or gDNA that made up the material.

This table comes from immunoSEQ multiplex PCR, and its TCRdb copy is limited to in-frame clones, with some not included. The data show some 200,000 clones, roughly four fifths seen once. CDR3 length: 15 residues. V lost 3 bases, J lost 5 bases, and 14 bases lay in between. Germline CDR1 KGHSH, CDR2 LQKENI. Sample: peripheral blood. This clonotype was obtained from a woman aged 40 to 49 with acute or convalescent COVID-19. V is TRBV18 and J is TRBJ2-1; possibly TRBD2 for D (5 bases). The CDR3 reads CASSPGRGSHNEQFF. CDR3 in DNA: TGTGCCAGCTCACCCGGTCGGGGAAGCCACAATGAGCAGTTCTTC.